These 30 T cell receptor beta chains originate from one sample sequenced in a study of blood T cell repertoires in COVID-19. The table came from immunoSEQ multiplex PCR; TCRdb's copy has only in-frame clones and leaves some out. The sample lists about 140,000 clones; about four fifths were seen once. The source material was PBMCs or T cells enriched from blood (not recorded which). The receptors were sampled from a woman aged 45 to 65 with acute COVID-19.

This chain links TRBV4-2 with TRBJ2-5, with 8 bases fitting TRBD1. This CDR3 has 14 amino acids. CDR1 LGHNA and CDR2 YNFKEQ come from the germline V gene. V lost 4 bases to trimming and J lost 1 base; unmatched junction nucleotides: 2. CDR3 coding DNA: TGTGCCAGCAGCCGAGGGACAGGCCAAGAGACCCAGTACTTC. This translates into CASSRGTGQETQYF.

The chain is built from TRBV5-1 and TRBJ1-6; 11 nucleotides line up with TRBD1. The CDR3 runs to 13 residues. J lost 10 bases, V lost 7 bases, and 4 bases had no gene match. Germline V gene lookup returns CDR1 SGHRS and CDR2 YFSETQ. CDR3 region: CASAGQGDSPLHF. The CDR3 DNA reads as TGCGCCAGCGCGGGACAGGGGGACTCACCCCTCCACTTT.

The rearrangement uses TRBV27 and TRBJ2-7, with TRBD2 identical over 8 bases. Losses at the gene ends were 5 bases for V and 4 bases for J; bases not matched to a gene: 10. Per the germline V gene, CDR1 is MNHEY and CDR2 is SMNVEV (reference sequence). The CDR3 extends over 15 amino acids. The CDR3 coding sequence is TGTGCCAGCAGTATAGCTAGCGGGTCCGGATACGAGCAGTACTTC. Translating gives CASSIASGSGYEQYF.

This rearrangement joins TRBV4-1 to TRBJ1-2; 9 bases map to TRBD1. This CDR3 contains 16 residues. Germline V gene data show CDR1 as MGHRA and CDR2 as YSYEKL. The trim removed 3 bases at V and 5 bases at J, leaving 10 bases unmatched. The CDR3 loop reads CASSQDRGQRRYGYTF. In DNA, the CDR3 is TGCGCCAGCAGCCAGGACAGGGGACAGAGAAGGTATGGCTACACCTTC.

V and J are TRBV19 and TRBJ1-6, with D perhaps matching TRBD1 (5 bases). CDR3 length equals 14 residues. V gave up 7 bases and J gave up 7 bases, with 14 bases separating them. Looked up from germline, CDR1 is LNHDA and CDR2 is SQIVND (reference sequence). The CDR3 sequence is CASKIGGMNSPLHF. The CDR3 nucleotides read TGTGCCAGTAAAATCGGGGGGATGAATTCACCCCTCCACTTT.

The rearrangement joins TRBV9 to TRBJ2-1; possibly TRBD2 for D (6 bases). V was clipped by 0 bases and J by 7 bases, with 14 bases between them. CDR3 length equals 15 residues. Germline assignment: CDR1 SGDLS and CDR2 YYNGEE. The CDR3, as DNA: TGTGCCAGCAGCGTAGTAGGCGGGAAGACGAATGAGCAGTTCTTC. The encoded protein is CASSVVGGKTNEQFF.

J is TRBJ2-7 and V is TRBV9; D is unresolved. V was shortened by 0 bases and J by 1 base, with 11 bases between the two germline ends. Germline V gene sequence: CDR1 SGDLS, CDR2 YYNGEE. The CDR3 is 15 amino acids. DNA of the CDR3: TGTGCCAGCAGCGTAGGAGGCAGCCATTCCTACGAGCAGTACTTC. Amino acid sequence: CASSVGGSHSYEQYF.

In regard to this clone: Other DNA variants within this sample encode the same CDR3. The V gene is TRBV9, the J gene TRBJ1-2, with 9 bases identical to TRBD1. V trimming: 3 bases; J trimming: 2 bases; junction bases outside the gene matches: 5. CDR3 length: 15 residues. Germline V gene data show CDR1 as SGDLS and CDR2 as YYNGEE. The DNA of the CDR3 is TGTGCCAGCAGCGGTACAGGGGGCGGCAACTATGGCTACACCTTC. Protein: CASSGTGGGNYGYTF.

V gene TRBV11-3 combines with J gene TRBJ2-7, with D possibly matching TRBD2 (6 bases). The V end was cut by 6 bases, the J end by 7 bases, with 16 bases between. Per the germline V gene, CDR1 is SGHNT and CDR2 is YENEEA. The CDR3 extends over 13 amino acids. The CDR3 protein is CASRLSGAVEQYF. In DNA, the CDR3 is TGTGCCAGCAGGCTTAGCGGCGCGGTAGAGCAGTACTTC. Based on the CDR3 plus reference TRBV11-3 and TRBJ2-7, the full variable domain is EAGVVQSPRYKIIEKKQPVAFWCNPISGHNTLYWYLQNLGQGPELLIRYENEEAVDDSQLPKDRFSAERLKGVDSTLKIQPAELGDSAVYLCASRLSGAVEQYFGPGTRLTVT.

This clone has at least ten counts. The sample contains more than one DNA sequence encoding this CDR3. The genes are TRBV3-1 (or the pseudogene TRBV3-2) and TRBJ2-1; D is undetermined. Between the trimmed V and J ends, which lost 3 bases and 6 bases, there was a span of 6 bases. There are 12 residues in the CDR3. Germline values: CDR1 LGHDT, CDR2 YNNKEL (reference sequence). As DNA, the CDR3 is TGTGCCAGCAGCCAGGCTAGCAATGAGCAGTTCTTC. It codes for CASSQASNEQFF.

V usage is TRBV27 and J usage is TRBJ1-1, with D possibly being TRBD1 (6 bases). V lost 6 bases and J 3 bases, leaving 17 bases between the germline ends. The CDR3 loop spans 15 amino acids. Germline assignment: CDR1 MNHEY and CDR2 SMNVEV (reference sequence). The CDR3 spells CASSRPGASDTEAFF. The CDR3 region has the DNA TGTGCCAGCAGCAGACCAGGGGCGTCGGACACTGAAGCTTTCTTT.

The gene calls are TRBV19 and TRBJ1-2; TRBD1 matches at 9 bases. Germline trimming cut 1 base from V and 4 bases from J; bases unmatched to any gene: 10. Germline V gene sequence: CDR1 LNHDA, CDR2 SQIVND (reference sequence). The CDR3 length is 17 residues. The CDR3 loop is CASSIGTGLGQGYGYTF. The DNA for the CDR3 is TGTGCCAGTAGTATAGGTACCGGGTTGGGACAGGGCTATGGCTACACCTTC.

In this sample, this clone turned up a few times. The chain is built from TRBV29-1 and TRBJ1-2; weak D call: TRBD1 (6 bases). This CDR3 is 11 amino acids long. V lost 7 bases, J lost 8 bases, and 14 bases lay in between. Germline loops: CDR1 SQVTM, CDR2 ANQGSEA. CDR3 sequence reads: CSAATGSGYTF. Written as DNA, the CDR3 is TGCAGCGCGGCAACAGGGAGCGGCTACACCTTC.

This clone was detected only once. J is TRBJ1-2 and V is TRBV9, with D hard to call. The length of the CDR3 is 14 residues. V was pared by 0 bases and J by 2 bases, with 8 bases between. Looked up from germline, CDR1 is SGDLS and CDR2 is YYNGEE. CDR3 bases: TGTGCCAGCAGCGTAGGTACGGTGAACTATGGCTACACCTTC. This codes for CASSVGTVNYGYTF. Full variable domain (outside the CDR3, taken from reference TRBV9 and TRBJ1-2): DSGVTQTPKHLITATGQRVTLRCSPRSGDLSVYWYQQSLDQGLQFLIQYYNGEERAKGNILERFSAQQFPDLHSELNLSSLELGDSALYFCASSVGTVNYGYTFGSGTRLTVV.

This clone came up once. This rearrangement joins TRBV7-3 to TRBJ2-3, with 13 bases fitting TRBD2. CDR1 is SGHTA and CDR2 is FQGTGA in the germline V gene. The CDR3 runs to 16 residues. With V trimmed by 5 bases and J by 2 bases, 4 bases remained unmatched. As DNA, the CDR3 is TGTGCCAGCAGCCTACTAGCGGGAGGGTCCACAGATACGCAGTATTTT. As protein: CASSLLAGGSTDTQYF.

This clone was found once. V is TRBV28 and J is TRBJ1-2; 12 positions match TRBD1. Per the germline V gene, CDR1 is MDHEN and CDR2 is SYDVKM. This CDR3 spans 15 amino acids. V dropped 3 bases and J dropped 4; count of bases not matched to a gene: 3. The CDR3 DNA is TGTGCCAGCAGTTTGGGACAGGGGGCGGTCTATGGCTACACCTTC. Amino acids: CASSLGQGAVYGYTF.

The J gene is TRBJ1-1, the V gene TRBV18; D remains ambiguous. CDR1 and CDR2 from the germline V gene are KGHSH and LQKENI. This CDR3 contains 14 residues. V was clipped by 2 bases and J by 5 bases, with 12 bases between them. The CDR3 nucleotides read TGTGCCAGCTCACCAAAACGGGATCCTACTGAAGCTTTCTTT. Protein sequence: CASSPKRDPTEAFF.

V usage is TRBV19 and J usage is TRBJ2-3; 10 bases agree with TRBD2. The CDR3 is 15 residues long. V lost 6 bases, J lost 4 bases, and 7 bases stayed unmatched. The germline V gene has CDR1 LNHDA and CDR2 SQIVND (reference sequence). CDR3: CASRPQAGGADTQYF. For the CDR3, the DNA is TGTGCCAGTAGGCCTCAAGCGGGAGGGGCAGATACGCAGTATTTT.

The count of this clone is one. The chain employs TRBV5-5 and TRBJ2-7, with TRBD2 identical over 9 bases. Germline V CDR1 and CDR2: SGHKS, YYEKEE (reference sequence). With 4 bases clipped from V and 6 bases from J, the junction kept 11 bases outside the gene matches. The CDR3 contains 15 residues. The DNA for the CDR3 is TGTGCCAGCAGCCCCCCCCTAGCGGGAAGAGCCGAGCAGTACTTC. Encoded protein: CASSPPLAGRAEQYF.

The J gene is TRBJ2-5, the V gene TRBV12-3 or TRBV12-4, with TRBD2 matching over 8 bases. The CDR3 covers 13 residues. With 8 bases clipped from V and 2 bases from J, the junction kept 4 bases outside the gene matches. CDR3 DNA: TGTGCCAGCCAGGGGACTAGACAAGAGACCCAGTACTTC. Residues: CASQGTRQETQYF.

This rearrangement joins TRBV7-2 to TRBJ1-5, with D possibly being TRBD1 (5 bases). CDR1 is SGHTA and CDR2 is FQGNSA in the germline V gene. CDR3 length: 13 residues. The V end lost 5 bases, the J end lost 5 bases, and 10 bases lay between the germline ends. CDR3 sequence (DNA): TGTGCCAGCAGCATCCAGGGTGATCAGCCCCAGCATTTT. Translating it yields CASSIQGDQPQHF.

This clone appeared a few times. In nucleotides, the CDR3 is TGTGCCATCAGTGAGTTTGAGGGAGAGGATTCACCCCTCCACTTT. As protein: CAISEFEGEDSPLHF. The chain uses TRBV10-3 and TRBJ1-6; D gene unclear. The germline CDR1 and CDR2 sequences are ENHRY and SYGVKD. The CDR3 loop spans 15 amino acids. V lost 1 base and J lost 8, with 12 bases in between.

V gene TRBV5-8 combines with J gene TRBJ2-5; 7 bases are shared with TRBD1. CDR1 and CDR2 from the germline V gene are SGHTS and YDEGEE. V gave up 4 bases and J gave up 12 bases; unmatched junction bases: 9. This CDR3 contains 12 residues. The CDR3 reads CASSIGQVSKYF. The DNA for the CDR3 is TGTGCCAGCAGCATCGGACAGGTCAGCAAGTACTTC.

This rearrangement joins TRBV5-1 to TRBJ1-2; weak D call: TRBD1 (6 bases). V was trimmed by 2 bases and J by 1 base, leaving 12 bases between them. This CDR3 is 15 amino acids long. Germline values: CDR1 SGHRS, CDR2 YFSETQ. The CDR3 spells CASSFSVQGNYGYTF. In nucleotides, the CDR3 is TGCGCCAGCAGCTTCTCTGTACAGGGTAACTATGGCTACACCTTC.

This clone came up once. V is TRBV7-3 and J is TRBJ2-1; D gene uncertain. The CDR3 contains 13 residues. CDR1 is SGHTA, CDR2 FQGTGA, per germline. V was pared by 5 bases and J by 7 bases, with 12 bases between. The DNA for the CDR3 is TGTGCCAGCAGCCGATCGGTACAGAATGAGCAGTTCTTC. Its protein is CASSRSVQNEQFF.

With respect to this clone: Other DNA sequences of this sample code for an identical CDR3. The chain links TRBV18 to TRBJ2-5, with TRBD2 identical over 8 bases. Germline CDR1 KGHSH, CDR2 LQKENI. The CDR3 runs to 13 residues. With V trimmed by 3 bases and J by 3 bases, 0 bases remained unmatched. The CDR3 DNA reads TGTGCCAGCTCACCGGGACTAGAAGAGACCCAGTACTTC. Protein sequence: CASSPGLEETQYF.

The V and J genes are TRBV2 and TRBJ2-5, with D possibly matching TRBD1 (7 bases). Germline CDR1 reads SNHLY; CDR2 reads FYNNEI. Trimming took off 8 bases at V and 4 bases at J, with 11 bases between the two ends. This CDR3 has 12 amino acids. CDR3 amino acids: CASDREAETQYF. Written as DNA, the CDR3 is TGTGCCAGCGACAGGGAGGCAGAGACCCAGTACTTC.

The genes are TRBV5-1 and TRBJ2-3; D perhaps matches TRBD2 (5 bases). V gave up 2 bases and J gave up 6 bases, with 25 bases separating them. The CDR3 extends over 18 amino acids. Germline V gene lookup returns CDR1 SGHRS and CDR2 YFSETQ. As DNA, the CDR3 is TGCGCCAGCAGCTTCCCAATGAGGGCAACGAGTTCCCAGGATACGCAGTATTTT. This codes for CASSFPMRATSSQDTQYF.

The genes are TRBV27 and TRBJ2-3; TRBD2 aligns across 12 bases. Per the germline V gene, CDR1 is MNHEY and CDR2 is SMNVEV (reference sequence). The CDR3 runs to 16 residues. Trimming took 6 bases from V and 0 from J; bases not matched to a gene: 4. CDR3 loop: CASSRLAGVSTDTQYF. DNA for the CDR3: TGTGCCAGCAGCCGACTAGCGGGAGTAAGCACAGATACGCAGTATTTT.

The CDR3 DNA sequence: TGTGCCAGCAGCTTACTAGCGGTAGCCTACAATGAGCAGTTCTTC. Protein: CASSLLAVAYNEQFF. The chain has TRBV5-6 and TRBJ2-1; 8 bases match TRBD2. The CDR3 loop spans 15 amino acids. Germline V gives CDR1 SGHDT, CDR2 YYEEEE. V dropped 2 bases and J dropped 2; count of bases not matched to a gene: 3. Drawing the rest from reference TRBV5-6 and TRBJ2-1, the complete variable domain is DAGVTQSPTHLIKTRGQQVTLRCSPKSGHDTVSWYQQALGQGPQFIFQYYEEEERQRGNFPDRFSGHQFPNYSSELNVNALLLGDSALYLCASSLLAVAYNEQFFGPGTRLTVL.